A selection of T cell receptor beta chains follows, all from one sample in a study of response to subunit inactivated influenza vaccine. In TCRdb, the RT-PCR reads were re-called with MiXCR into one record per CDR3 protein. The sample carries about 180,000 distinct CDR3 sequences, roughly 8.7% recorded once. The sample was non-naive T cells sorted from PBMCs, taken on the day of vaccination. These TCRs come from a man aged 45-65 years who received an inactivated influenza vaccine. Each CDR3 is given with its conserved first and last residue. Each record gives: J gene, V gene, D gene, CDR3 length, clone size, CDR3 DNA, CDR3 protein. A D gene is named only where the DNA matches it firmly. For some rows the clone size is stated as once, few or many, or as a class when expanded; others skip it.

j_call: TRBJ2-1; v_call: TRBV4-3; d_call: TRBD2; cdr3_length: 17; clone_size: .; cdr3_nt: TGCGCCAGCAGCCAAGAGGCGGCGGGAGGGGTCCCCGATGAGCAGTTCTTC; cdr3_aa: CASSQEAAGGVPDEQFF
j_call: TRBJ2-5; v_call: TRBV5-1; d_call: .; cdr3_length: 16; clone_size: .; cdr3_nt: TGCGCCAGCAGTCCTGCCCCCAGTATTGTTCAAGAGACCCAGTACTTC; cdr3_aa: CASSPAPSIVQETQYF
j_call: TRBJ2-5; v_call: TRBV5-4; d_call: TRBD1; cdr3_length: 13; clone_size: few; cdr3_nt: TGTGCCAGCAGCTCAGACAGGGCGCAGACCCAGTACTTC; cdr3_aa: CASSSDRAQTQYF
j_call: TRBJ2-1; v_call: TRBV29-1; d_call: .; cdr3_length: 17; clone_size: .; cdr3_nt: TGCAGCGTTGAAGCGACTGGAGTCCAAACCCCCTACAATGAGCAGTTCTTC; cdr3_aa: CSVEATGVQTPYNEQFF
j_call: TRBJ2-7; v_call: TRBV6-2/TRBV6-3; d_call: TRBD2; cdr3_length: 17; clone_size: many; cdr3_nt: TGTGCCAGCAGTTACTCGCCACTAGCGGGAGGTCTCGACGAGCAGTACTTC; cdr3_aa: CASSYSPLAGGLDEQYF
j_call: TRBJ1-1; v_call: TRBV3-1; d_call: TRBD1; cdr3_length: 14; clone_size: few; cdr3_nt: TGTGCCAGCACCAAGACAGGGAAGAACACTGAAGCTTTCTTT; cdr3_aa: CASTKTGKNTEAFF
j_call: TRBJ1-3; v_call: TRBV6-1; d_call: .; cdr3_length: 15; clone_size: .; cdr3_nt: TGTGCCAGCAGTCAGGGGCCTTTCTCTGGAAACACCATATATTTT; cdr3_aa: CASSQGPFSGNTIYF
j_call: TRBJ2-1; v_call: TRBV19; d_call: .; cdr3_length: 13; clone_size: once; cdr3_nt: TGTGCCAGTAGTACCGGGGCTAGGGGTGAGCAGTTCTTC; cdr3_aa: CASSTGARGEQFF
j_call: TRBJ2-7; v_call: TRBV7-9; d_call: .; cdr3_length: 12; clone_size: few; cdr3_nt: TGTGCCAGCAGCTTAGTAGGGGTCGAGCAGTACTTC; cdr3_aa: CASSLVGVEQYF
j_call: TRBJ1-1; v_call: TRBV4-1; d_call: .; cdr3_length: 18; clone_size: few; cdr3_nt: TGCGCCAGCAGCCATCCCGGGAGGAGCCTTAGAGGGGACACTGAAGCTTTCTTT; cdr3_aa: CASSHPGRSLRGDTEAFF
j_call: TRBJ2-7; v_call: TRBV9; d_call: TRBD2; cdr3_length: 16; clone_size: few; cdr3_nt: TGTGCCAGCAGCACCTCCGGGACTAGCGCAGTCCACGAGCAGTACTTC; cdr3_aa: CASSTSGTSAVHEQYF
j_call: TRBJ2-1; v_call: TRBV4-2; d_call: .; cdr3_length: 14; clone_size: many; cdr3_nt: TGTGCCAGCAGCCAAGATTCCGCCCTAAATGAGCAGTTCTTC; cdr3_aa: CASSQDSALNEQFF
j_call: TRBJ1-4; v_call: TRBV28; d_call: TRBD1; cdr3_length: 14; clone_size: few; cdr3_nt: TGTGCCAGCAGCGACAGGGGGCCTAATGAAAAACTGTTTTTT; cdr3_aa: CASSDRGPNEKLFF
j_call: TRBJ2-3; v_call: TRBV3-1; d_call: TRBD2; cdr3_length: 17; clone_size: few; cdr3_nt: TGTGCCAGCAGCCAAGAATGGAAGGCCCGTGGGGGGGACACGCAGTATTTT; cdr3_aa: CASSQEWKARGGDTQYF
j_call: TRBJ1-2; v_call: TRBV12-3/TRBV12-4; d_call: .; cdr3_length: 15; clone_size: .; cdr3_nt: TGTGCCAGCAGTTTATTCGGGGGGGGAGGGGATGGCTACACCTTC; cdr3_aa: CASSLFGGGGDGYTF
j_call: TRBJ2-7; v_call: TRBV28; d_call: .; cdr3_length: 11; clone_size: .; cdr3_nt: TGTGCCAGCAGCGCGTTCTACGAGCAGTACTTC; cdr3_aa: CASSAFYEQYF
j_call: TRBJ2-1; v_call: TRBV5-1; d_call: .; cdr3_length: 16; clone_size: many; cdr3_nt: TGCGCCAGCAGCTTGGGATTCGGCCTATCGGTCGGTGAGCAGTTCTTC; cdr3_aa: CASSLGFGLSVGEQFF
j_call: TRBJ2-5; v_call: TRBV28; d_call: .; cdr3_length: 13; clone_size: few; cdr3_nt: TGTGCCAGCAGTCGAAACCTTCAAGAGACCCAGTACTTC; cdr3_aa: CASSRNLQETQYF
j_call: TRBJ1-1; v_call: TRBV5-1; d_call: .; cdr3_length: 12; clone_size: few; cdr3_nt: TGCGCCAGCAGCTTCACGGGTGCTGAAGCTTTCTTT; cdr3_aa: CASSFTGAEAFF
j_call: TRBJ2-7; v_call: TRBV7-9; d_call: TRBD2; cdr3_length: 15; clone_size: few; cdr3_nt: TGTGCCAGCAGCTTAGCCGGGACTAGTGCGTACGAGCAGTACTTC; cdr3_aa: CASSLAGTSAYEQYF
j_call: TRBJ2-3; v_call: TRBV4-3; d_call: TRBD2; cdr3_length: 18; clone_size: few; cdr3_nt: TGCGCCAGCAGCCAAGTATTACCAGCGGGGACGAGCACAGATACGCAGTATTTT; cdr3_aa: CASSQVLPAGTSTDTQYF
j_call: TRBJ2-2; v_call: TRBV4-2; d_call: TRBD2; cdr3_length: 16; clone_size: many; cdr3_nt: TGTGCCAGCAGCCATACTAGCGGTCTTAACACCGGGGAGCTGTTTTTT; cdr3_aa: CASSHTSGLNTGELFF
j_call: TRBJ2-7; v_call: TRBV3-1; d_call: .; cdr3_length: 16; clone_size: few; cdr3_nt: TGTGCCAGCAGCCAAGATTTCCGGGGGCCCCCCTACGAGCAGTACTTC; cdr3_aa: CASSQDFRGPPYEQYF
j_call: TRBJ1-4; v_call: TRBV7-9; d_call: .; cdr3_length: 10; clone_size: many; cdr3_nt: TGTGCCTATGGAGGTGAAAAACTGTTTTTT; cdr3_aa: CAYGGEKLFF
j_call: TRBJ2-3; v_call: TRBV2; d_call: .; cdr3_length: 15; clone_size: few; cdr3_nt: TGTGCCAGCAGTGACCCGGGACACCCGTTGGATACGCAGTATTTT; cdr3_aa: CASSDPGHPLDTQYF